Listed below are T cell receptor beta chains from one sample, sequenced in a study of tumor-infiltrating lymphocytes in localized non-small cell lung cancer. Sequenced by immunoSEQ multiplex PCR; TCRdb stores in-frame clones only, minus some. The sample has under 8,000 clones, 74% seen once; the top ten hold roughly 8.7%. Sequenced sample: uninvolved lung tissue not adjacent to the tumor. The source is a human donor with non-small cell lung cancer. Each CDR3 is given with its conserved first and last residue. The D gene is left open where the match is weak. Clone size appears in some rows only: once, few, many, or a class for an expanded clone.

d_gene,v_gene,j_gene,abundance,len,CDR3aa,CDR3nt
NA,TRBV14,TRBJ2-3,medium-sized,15,CASSPRDSPYSAQYF,TGTGCCAGCAGCCCACGGGACTCCCCCTATTCGGCGCAGTATTTT
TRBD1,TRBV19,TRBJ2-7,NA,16,CASSRAPGQGTIEQYF,TGTGCCAGTAGTAGAGCTCCGGGACAGGGAACGATTGAGCAGTACTTC
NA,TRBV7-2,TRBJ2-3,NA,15,CASSSRRDSLGTQYF,TGTGCCAGCAGCTCCAGGCGGGATAGTCTCGGTACGCAGTATTTT
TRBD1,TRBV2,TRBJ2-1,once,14,CASSEGTGGGEQFF,TGTGCCAGCAGTGAAGGGACAGGGGGCGGTGAGCAGTTCTTC
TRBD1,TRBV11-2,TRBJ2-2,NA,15,CASSPDRGVSGELFF,TGTGCCAGCAGCCCCGACAGGGGGGTCTCCGGGGAGCTGTTTTTT
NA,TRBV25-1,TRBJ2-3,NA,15,CASSESRGPTDTQYF,TGTGCCAGCAGTGAATCGCGAGGACCCACAGATACGCAGTATTTT
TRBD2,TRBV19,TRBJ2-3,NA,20,CASSIGRTSGRALRTDTQYF,TGTGCCAGTAGTATAGGTCGGACTAGCGGGAGGGCCCTGCGCACAGATACGCAGTATTTT
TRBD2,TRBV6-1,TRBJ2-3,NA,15,CASSELAGGPDTQYF,TGTGCCAGCAGTGAACTAGCGGGAGGGCCAGATACGCAGTATTTT
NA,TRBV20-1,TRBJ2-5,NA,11,CSAGHKGTQYF,TGCAGTGCTGGTCACAAAGGGACCCAGTACTTC
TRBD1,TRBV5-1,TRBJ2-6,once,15,CASSQTGSGANVLTF,TGCGCCAGCAGCCAGACAGGGTCTGGGGCCAACGTCCTGACTTTC
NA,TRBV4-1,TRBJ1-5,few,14,CASSQEGFNQPQHF,TGCGCCAGCAGCCAAGAGGGTTTTAATCAGCCCCAGCATTTT
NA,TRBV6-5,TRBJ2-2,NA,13,CASSDREGRELFF,TGTGCCAGCAGCGACAGAGAAGGCCGGGAGCTGTTTTTT
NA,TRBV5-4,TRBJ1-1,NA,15,CASSDPGRANTEAFF,TGTGCCAGCAGCGATCCGGGACGGGCGAACACTGAAGCTTTCTTT
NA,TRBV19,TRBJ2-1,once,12,CASSHDTGGQFF,TGTGCCAGTAGTCACGACACCGGGGGGCAGTTCTTC
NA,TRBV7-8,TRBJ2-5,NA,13,CASSLEAARAGYF,TGTGCCAGCAGCTTAGAGGCAGCTAGGGCGGGGTACTTC
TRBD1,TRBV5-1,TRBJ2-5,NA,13,CASSSGQQETQYF,TGCGCCAGCAGCTCGGGACAGCAAGAGACCCAGTACTTC
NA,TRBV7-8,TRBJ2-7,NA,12,CASSPMGVEQYF,TGTGCCAGCAGCCCGATGGGGGTCGAGCAGTACTTC
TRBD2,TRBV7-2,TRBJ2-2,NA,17,CASSLSPLAVGTGELFF,TGTGCCAGCAGCTTATCCCCCCTAGCGGTTGGGACCGGGGAGCTGTTTTTT
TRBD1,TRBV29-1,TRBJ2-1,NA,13,CSARQGGGNEQFF,TGCAGCGCAAGACAGGGGGGTGGGAATGAGCAGTTCTTC
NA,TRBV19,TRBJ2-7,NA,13,CASSLLVGYEQYF,TGTGCCAGTAGTCTCCTTGTGGGATACGAGCAGTACTTC
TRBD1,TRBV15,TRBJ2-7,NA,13,CVTSKTGAYEQYF,TGTGTCACCAGCAAGACAGGGGCCTACGAGCAGTACTTC
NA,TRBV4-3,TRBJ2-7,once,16,CASSQAFVGTSYEQYF,TGCGCCAGCAGCCAAGCTTTCGTCGGGACTTCCTACGAGCAGTACTTC
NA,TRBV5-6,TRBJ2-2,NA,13,CASTRTATGELFF,TGTGCCAGCACCCGGACCGCCACCGGGGAGCTGTTTTTT
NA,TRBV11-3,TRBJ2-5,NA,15,CASSRDGQGGETQYF,TGTGCCAGCAGCAGAGACGGACAGGGAGGGGAGACCCAGTACTTC
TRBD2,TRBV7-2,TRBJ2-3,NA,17,CASGGLARGGGTDTQYF,TGTGCCAGCGGCGGACTAGCGAGAGGGGGAGGCACAGATACGCAGTATTTT
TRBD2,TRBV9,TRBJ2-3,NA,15,CASSAGTTSTDTQYF,TGTGCCAGCAGCGCCGGGACTACTAGCACAGATACGCAGTATTTT
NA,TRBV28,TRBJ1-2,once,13,CASSLGEYYGYTF,TGTGCCAGCAGTTTAGGGGAGTACTATGGCTACACCTTC
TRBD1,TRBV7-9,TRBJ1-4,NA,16,CAIPPGQGGNNEKLFF,TGTGCGATTCCACCGGGACAGGGGGGAAATAATGAAAAACTGTTTTTT